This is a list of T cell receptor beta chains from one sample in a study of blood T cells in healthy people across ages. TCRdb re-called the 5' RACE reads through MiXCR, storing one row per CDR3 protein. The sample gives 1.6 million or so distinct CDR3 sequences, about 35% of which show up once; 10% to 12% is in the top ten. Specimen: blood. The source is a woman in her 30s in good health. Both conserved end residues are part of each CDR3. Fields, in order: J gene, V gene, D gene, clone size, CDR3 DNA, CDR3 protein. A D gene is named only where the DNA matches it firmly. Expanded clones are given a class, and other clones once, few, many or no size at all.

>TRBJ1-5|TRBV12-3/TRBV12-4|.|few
TGTGCCAGCAGTCCCCATGGGGAAGCCCATCAGCCCCAGCATTTT
CASSPHGEAHQPQHF
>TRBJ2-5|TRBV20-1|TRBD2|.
TGCAGTGCAAAAATAGCGGGGGAGACCCAGTACTTC
CSAKIAGETQYF
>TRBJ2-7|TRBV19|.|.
TGTGCCAGTAGTACTGCAGGGGCATCCTACGAGCAGTACTTC
CASSTAGASYEQYF
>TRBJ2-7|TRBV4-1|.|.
TGCGCCAGCAGCCAAGAGCTCTTCTACGAGCAGTACTTC
CASSQELFYEQYF
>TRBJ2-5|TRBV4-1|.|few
TGCGCCAGCAGCCAAGATTCCCGTACGGGGGAGCAGTACTTC
CASSQDSRTGEQYF
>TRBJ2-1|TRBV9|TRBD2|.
TGTGCCAGCAGCGTAGGGACTAGCGTTGAGAATGAGCAGTTCTTC
CASSVGTSVENEQFF
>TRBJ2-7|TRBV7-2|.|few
TGTGCCAGCAGCTTAGCACTTCCATACGAGCAGTACTTC
CASSLALPYEQYF
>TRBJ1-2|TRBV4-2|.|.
TGTGCCAGCAGCCAAGCGGACGGAGCTAACTATGGCTACACCTTC
CASSQADGANYGYTF
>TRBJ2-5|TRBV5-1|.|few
TGCGCCAGCAGCTTGTGGGGGGATCGGGAGACCCAGTACTTC
CASSLWGDRETQYF
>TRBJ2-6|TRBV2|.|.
TGTGCCAGCACCTATTCGCCTGGGGCCAACGTCCTGACTTTC
CASTYSPGANVLTF
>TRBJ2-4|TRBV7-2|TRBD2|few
TGTGCCAGCAGCCTTAGCGGGGGGATAGCCAAAAACATTCAGTACTTC
CASSLSGGIAKNIQYF
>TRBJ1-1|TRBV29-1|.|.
TGCAGCGTTGTCGGTATGATGGGCAAGAACACTGAAGCTTTCTTT
CSVVGMMGKNTEAFF
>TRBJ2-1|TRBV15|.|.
TGTGCCACCAGCGGTGGCCGCAGACACCTGTTCTTC
CATSGGRRHLFF
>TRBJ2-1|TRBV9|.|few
TGTGCCAGCAGCGTAGGTCCGGGCGGGGTAAACAATGAGCAGTTCTTC
CASSVGPGGVNNEQFF
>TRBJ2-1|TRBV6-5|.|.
TGTGCCAGCAGGTACGCACGCCGCGATGAGCAGTTCTTC
CASRYARRDEQFF
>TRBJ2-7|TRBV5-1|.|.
TGCGCCAGCAGCTTGCATCAGAAATCCTACGAGCAGTACTTC
CASSLHQKSYEQYF
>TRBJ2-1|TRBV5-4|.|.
TGTGCCAGCAGCTCGCACCGGGACGGAAACAATGAGCAGTTCTTC
CASSSHRDGNNEQFF
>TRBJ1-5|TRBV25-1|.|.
TGTGCCAGCAGTGATGTTAGCAATCAGCCCCAGCATTTT
CASSDVSNQPQHF
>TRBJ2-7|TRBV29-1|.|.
TGCAGCGCCCAAGTCGATAGCTACGAGGAGCAGTACTTC
CSAQVDSYEEQYF
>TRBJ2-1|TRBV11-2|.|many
TGTGCCAGCAGTCCCGACTACTCCTACAATGAGCAGTTCTTC
CASSPDYSYNEQFF
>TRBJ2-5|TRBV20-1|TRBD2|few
TGCAGTGCTTCGCCCGTAGCGGGGGGCCATGAGACCCAGTACTTC
CSASPVAGGHETQYF
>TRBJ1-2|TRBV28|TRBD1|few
TGTGCCAGCAGTCCCGGGACAGGGGGTGCCAGTAGCTATGGCTACACCTTC
CASSPGTGGASSYGYTF
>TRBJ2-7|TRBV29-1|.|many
TGCAGCGTTGAAGTACTAGACCGCTACGAGCAGTACTTC
CSVEVLDRYEQYF
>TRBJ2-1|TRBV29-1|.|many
TGCAGCGTTGAATCCTATAGCACCTACAATGAGCAGTTCTTC
CSVESYSTYNEQFF
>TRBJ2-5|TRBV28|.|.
TGTGCCAGCAGTTTCGCCGGAACCCTGGGGGAGACCCAGTACTTC
CASSFAGTLGETQYF
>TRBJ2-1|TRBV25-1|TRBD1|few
TGTGCCAGCAGTGGGCTACAGGGGATGTTTATGAATGAGCAGTTCTTC
CASSGLQGMFMNEQFF
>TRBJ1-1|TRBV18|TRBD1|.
TGTGCCAGCTCACCCACCGACAGGGGAGAAGCTTTCTTT
CASSPTDRGEAFF
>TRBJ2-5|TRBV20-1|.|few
TGCAGTGCAGGACAGAGGTGGGAGACCCAGTACTTC
CSAGQRWETQYF
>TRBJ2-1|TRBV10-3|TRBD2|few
TGTGCCATCAGAACTAGCGGGGGGGCCTCCTACAATGAGCAGTTCTTC
CAIRTSGGASYNEQFF
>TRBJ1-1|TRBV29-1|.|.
TGCAGCGCTGGGGGTAAAATCACTGAAGCTTTCTTT
CSAGGKITEAFF
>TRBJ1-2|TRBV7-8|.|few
TGTGCCAGCAGCTTAGCTGGGGACAAGGTTTCGGATGGCTACACCTTC
CASSLAGDKVSDGYTF
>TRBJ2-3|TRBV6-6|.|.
TGTGCCAGCAGTTACGAGCGGAACGCTTTCAGCACAGATACGCAGTATTTT
CASSYERNAFSTDTQYF
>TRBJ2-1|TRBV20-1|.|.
TGCAGTGTGAGCGGCCTATCCAAAGGCAATGAGCAGTTCTTC
CSVSGLSKGNEQFF
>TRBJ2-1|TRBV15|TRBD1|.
TGTGCCATCGTAAGGGGACAGGGCTCCTACAATGAGCAGTTCTTC
CAIVRGQGSYNEQFF
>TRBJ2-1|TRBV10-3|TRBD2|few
TGTGCCATCAGTGACTCTAGCGGGAGTGTTAATGAGCAGTTCTTC
CAISDSSGSVNEQFF
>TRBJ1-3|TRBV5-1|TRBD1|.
TGCGCCAGCAGCTTGAAGGGACAGGGGGTTGCCGGAAACACCATATATTTT
CASSLKGQGVAGNTIYF
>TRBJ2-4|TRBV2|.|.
TGTGCCAGCAGTGCTTCCCGGGTCAAAAACATTCAGTACTTC
CASSASRVKNIQYF
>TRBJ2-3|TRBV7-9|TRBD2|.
TGTGCCAGCAGCTTCGCAGCGGGGGGCCCCACAGATACGCAGTATTTT
CASSFAAGGPTDTQYF
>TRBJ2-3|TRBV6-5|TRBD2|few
TGTGCCAGCAGTTACCCAAGCGGGAGTGGTGCAGATACGCAGTATTTT
CASSYPSGSGADTQYF
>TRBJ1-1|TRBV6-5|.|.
TGTGTCACGGGACGGGCGAACACTGAAGCTTTCTTT
CVTGRANTEAFF
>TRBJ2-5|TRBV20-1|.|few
TGCAGTGCTAGGGGAAATTACCAAGAGACCCAGTACTTC
CSARGNYQETQYF
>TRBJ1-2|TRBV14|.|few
TGTGCCAGCAGCCAAGGAAACGTTTATTGGGGCTACACCTTC
CASSQGNVYWGYTF
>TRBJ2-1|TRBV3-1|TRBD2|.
TGTGCCAGCAGCCGCCGGGATAGCGGGGGTTCCTGCAATGAGCAGTTCTTC
CASSRRDSGGSCNEQFF
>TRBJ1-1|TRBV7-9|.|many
TGTGCCAGCAGCTCAGGGGTAGAGACTGAAGCTTTCTTT
CASSSGVETEAFF
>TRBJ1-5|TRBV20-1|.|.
TGCAGTGCTAGAGATCTAGGACAACTAGGGCAGCCCCAGCATTTT
CSARDLGQLGQPQHF
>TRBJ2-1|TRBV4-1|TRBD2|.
TGCGCCAGCAGCCAAGAGAGGCTCGCGGGAGGGCCCGGCAATGAGCAGTTCTTC
CASSQERLAGGPGNEQFF
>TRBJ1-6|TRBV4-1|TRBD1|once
TGCGCCAGCAGCCAACTCCAAGGGACAGGGACGAGTCGAGCCCTCCACTTT
CASSQLQGTGTSRALHF
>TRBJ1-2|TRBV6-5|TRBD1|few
TGTGCCAGCAGTGTCGGACAGGGGGCCGGCCGGTATGGCTACACCTTC
CASSVGQGAGRYGYTF
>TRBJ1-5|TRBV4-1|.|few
TGCGCCAGCAGCCAAGAGGCCCGAGGGGCAGGCAATCAGCCCCAGCATTTT
CASSQEARGAGNQPQHF
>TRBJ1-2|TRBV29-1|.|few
TGCAGCGTTGAGCGGACTTATGGCTACACCTTC
CSVERTYGYTF
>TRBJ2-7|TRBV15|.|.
TGTGCCACCAGCAGAGATCCCCGACAGGTTTCCTACGAGCAGTACTTC
CATSRDPRQVSYEQYF
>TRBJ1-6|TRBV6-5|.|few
TGTGCCAGCAGTCCCACAGGGACACCCCTCCACTTT
CASSPTGTPLHF
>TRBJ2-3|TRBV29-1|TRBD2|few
TGCAGCGCCGGGACTAGCGGGGCCAAACGTTCAGATACGCAGTATTTT
CSAGTSGAKRSDTQYF
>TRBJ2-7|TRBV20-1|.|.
TGCAGTGCCCTCCGAGGCTCCTACGAGCAGTACTTC
CSALRGSYEQYF
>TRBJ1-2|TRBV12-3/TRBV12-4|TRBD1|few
TGTGCCAGCAGTTTCGACAGGGGCCCCTATGGCTACACCTTC
CASSFDRGPYGYTF
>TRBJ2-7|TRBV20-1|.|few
TGCAGTGCTGCGGGCCGATTAAAGGATTCCTACGAGCAGTACTTC
CSAAGRLKDSYEQYF
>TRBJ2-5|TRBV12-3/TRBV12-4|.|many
TGTGCCAGCACCTGGGGAGAGACCCAGTACTTC
CASTWGETQYF
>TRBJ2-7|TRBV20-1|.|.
TGCAGTGCCCCGGGGTGGACGAACTACGAGCAGTACTTC
CSAPGWTNYEQYF
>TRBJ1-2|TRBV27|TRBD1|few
TGTGCCAGCAGTTCGCTACAGGGGGCGGGTTATGGCTACACCTTC
CASSSLQGAGYGYTF